This TCR beta chain was recovered during a study of breast tumors, draining lymph nodes, adjacent tissues. This clonotype was picked up many times. Its antigen remains unknown. Regarding the study as a whole: Most tumor T cells seemingly derive from lymph node, then expand in tumor. Compared with basal-like, luminal-like tumors shared significantly more repertoire with nontumor tissue. Tumor repertoires ranked between lymph nodes and nontumor tissue in diversity, with V and J gene preferences.

Breast cancer patients provided tissue from their axillary draining lymph nodes. TCRdb reprocessed the multiplex PCR reads with MiXCR, giving one entry per CDR3 protein. This repertoire shows around 230,000 distinct CDR3 sequences, around 35% found once; its top ten account for about 3.9%. The CDR3 length is 15 residues. Germline assignment: CDR1 DFQATT and CDR2 SNEGSKA (reference sequence). V gave up 4 bases and J gave up 2 bases; unmatched junction bases: 9. This rearrangement joins TRBV20-1 to TRBJ2-3; 7 positions match TRBD2. The sample was axillary lymph node tissue. The origin of this receptor is a female donor with breast cancer. Some clones in this sample may be carry-over from other donors' samples. CDR3 nucleotide sequence: TGCAGTGCTATAGACTCTAGCGGAGACACAGATACGCAGTATTTT. Its translation: CSAIDSSGDTDTQYF.